This T cell receptor (beta chain) stems from a study of blood T cell repertoires in COVID-19. Background on the study: PBMCs, B-cell-depleted T cells, or T cells provided the cDNA or gDNA that made up the material.

The assay was immunoSEQ multiplex PCR, and TCRdb's table has in-frame clones only and misses some. Among a few hundred thousand clones, about 88% were seen once, and the ten largest hold 3%. The CDR3 length is 15 residues. The V segment lost 5 bases and the J segment 7 bases; nucleotides outside the gene matches: 8. The germline CDR1 and CDR2 sequences are MNHEY and SMNVEV (reference sequence). Participants had their cohort set by participant-reported clinical history. The clonotype comes from a woman aged 45-60 years who had recovered from COVID-19. The material sequenced was PBMCs or T cells enriched from blood (not recorded which). The gene calls are TRBV27 and TRBJ1-2; TRBD1 agrees at 12 bases. Here the CDR3 DNA reads TGTGCCAGCAGTGCAGCCGGGACAGGGGGCGTTGGCTACACCTTC. The encoded protein is CASSAAGTGGVGYTF.